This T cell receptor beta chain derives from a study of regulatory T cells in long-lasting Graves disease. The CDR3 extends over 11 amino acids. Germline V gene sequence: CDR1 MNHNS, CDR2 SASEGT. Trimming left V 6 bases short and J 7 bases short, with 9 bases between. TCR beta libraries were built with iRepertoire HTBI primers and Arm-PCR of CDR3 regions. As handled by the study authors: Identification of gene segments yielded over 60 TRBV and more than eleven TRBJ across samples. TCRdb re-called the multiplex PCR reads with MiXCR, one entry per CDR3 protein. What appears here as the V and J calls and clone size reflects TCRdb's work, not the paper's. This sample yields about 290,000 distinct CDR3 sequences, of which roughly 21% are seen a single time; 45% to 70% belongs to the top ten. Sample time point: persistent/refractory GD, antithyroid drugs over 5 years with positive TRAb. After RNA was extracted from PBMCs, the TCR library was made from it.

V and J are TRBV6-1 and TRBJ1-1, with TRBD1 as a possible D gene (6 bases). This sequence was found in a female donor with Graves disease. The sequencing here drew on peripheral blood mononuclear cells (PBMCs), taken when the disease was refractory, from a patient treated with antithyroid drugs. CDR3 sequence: CASSTGIEAFF. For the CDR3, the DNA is TGTGCCAGCAGCACAGGGATTGAAGCTTTCTTT.